These T cell receptor beta chains were read from a single sample in a study of blood T cell repertoires in COVID-19. Sequencing was performed with immunoSEQ multiplex PCR; in TCRdb, only in-frame clones are kept and a portion is missing. The sample has some 200,000 clones, over 75% seen once. Sequencing was done on a sample of peripheral blood. Every receptor here comes from a man aged 40-49 years with active or convalescent COVID-19. CDR3s include the opening cysteine and the closing phenylalanine or tryptophan. A D gene is named only where the DNA matches it firmly. Some rows have no size entry. The others give once, few or many, or a class for an expanded clone.

TRBD2 | TRBJ2-1 | TRBV11-2 | NA | TGTGCCAGCAGCTACCGACTAGCTAATGAGCAGTTCTTC | CASSYRLANEQFF
TRBD1 | TRBJ1-6 | TRBV6-1 | NA | TGTGCCAGCAGTGAAGCGGACAGGGGGCTGTATAATTCACCCCTCCACTTT | CASSEADRGLYNSPLHF
TRBD1 | TRBJ1-3 | TRBV5-6 | NA | TGTGCCAGCAGCTTTATGACAGGGGACGGAAACACCATATATTTT | CASSFMTGDGNTIYF
TRBD1 | TRBJ2-3 | TRBV4-3 | NA | TGCGCCAGCAGCCAGGGCGACAGGGAGCCCAGAGATACGCAGTATTTT | CASSQGDREPRDTQYF
NA | TRBJ2-7 | TRBV6-1 | NA | TGTGCCAGCAGTGAAGGGGGGACACGCTACGAGCAGTACTTC | CASSEGGTRYEQYF
TRBD2 | TRBJ2-1 | TRBV4-1 | NA | TGCGCCAGCAGCCCCGCGATGGGGGGGAGTCTCTACAATGAGCAGTTCTTC | CASSPAMGGSLYNEQFF
TRBD1 | TRBJ2-1 | TRBV16 | NA | TGTGCCAGCAGATTACAACAGGGGAGTCAGTTCTTC | CASRLQQGSQFF
NA | TRBJ1-1 | TRBV29-1 | once | TGCAGCGTCCACAGGAGCACTGAAGCTTTCTTT | CSVHRSTEAFF
TRBD1 | TRBJ1-2 | TRBV2 | NA | TGTGCCAGCAGTTTAAAGACAGGGACAGATGGCTACACCTTC | CASSLKTGTDGYTF
TRBD2 | TRBJ2-1 | TRBV11-2 | NA | TGTGCCAGCAGCTTAGGGAGCGGGGAGGTCAATGAGCAGTTCTTC | CASSLGSGEVNEQFF
NA | TRBJ1-2 | TRBV3-1/TRBV3-2 | NA | TGTGCCAGCAGCCGGACCGAAACAGGGTTGGGTACAGGCTACACCTTC | CASSRTETGLGTGYTF
TRBD1 | TRBJ1-5 | TRBV2 | NA | TGTGCCAGCAGTACGGACAGGGTCTCTGAGCCCCAGCATTTT | CASSTDRVSEPQHF
TRBD2 | TRBJ2-7 | TRBV4-2 | once | TGTGCCAGCAGCCAACTAACTAGCGGGGGCCTCTCCTACGAGCAGTACTTC | CASSQLTSGGLSYEQYF
NA | TRBJ2-7 | TRBV28 | few | TGTGCCAGCAGTTGGTCACAGGTTACTCAATACGAGCAGTACTTC | CASSWSQVTQYEQYF
NA | TRBJ1-2 | TRBV28 | NA | TGTGCCAGCAGTTTCTCGGAGGGCGGCTATGGCTACACCTTC | CASSFSEGGYGYTF
NA | TRBJ1-1 | TRBV29-1 | NA | TGCAGCGTTCGCACAGACAACACTGAAGCTTTCTTT | CSVRTDNTEAFF
NA | TRBJ1-2 | TRBV4-3 | NA | TGCGCCAGCAGCCCCAGCCTCAGGGTTGGCTACACCTTC | CASSPSLRVGYTF
NA | TRBJ2-5 | TRBV5-4 | NA | TGTGCCAGCAGCTCATATTCCGGGGGGCCGAGGAGAGAGACCCAGTACTTC | CASSSYSGGPRRETQYF
NA | TRBJ2-5 | TRBV5-4 | NA | TGTGCCAGCAGCTCTCTGAGGGACCAAGAGACCCAGTACTTC | CASSSLRDQETQYF
NA | TRBJ2-2 | TRBV24-1 | NA | TGTGCCACCAGTGAGGAGGGTTTAACCGGGGAGCTGTTTTTT | CATSEEGLTGELFF
NA | TRBJ2-7 | TRBV7-9 | NA | TGTGCCAGCAGCTTATCGGGCAGGGGCTACGAGCAGTACTTC | CASSLSGRGYEQYF
NA | TRBJ1-2 | TRBV4-1 | NA | TGCGCCAGCAGCCAAGATTACCAGGGGAGAGGCTACACCTTC | CASSQDYQGRGYTF
NA | TRBJ1-2 | TRBV7-8 | NA | TGTGCCAGCAGCCCCGGGGGACGGACGGCTAGTGGCTACACCTTC | CASSPGGRTASGYTF
NA | TRBJ1-1 | TRBV19 | NA | TGTGCCAGTAGTACCGGGGGGCAAGGCGTTGAAGCTTTCTTT | CASSTGGQGVEAFF
TRBD2 | TRBJ2-1 | TRBV2 | once | TGTGCCATATTGGGACTAGCGGGGGGGCCCTACAATGAGCAGTTCTTC | CAILGLAGGPYNEQFF
NA | TRBJ2-2 | TRBV29-1 | NA | TGCAGCGTTGAGTGGAGGGGAAGGACCGGGGAGCTGTTTTTT | CSVEWRGRTGELFF
NA | TRBJ2-2 | TRBV7-3 | NA | TGTGCCAGCAGCTCAACGCTAGGTCCAGCCGGGGAGCTGTTTTTT | CASSSTLGPAGELFF
NA | TRBJ1-4 | TRBV11-2 | NA | TGTGCCAGCAGCTTAGCGGTTGGCAGGGTGATCACAACTAATGAAAAACTGTTTTTT | CASSLAVGRVITTNEKLFF
NA | TRBJ1-6 | TRBV11-2 | few | TGTGCCAGCAGCTTAGAGGCGGGAGAATCACCCCTCCACTTT | CASSLEAGESPLHF
NA | TRBJ1-4 | TRBV10-1 | NA | TGCGCCAGCAGTGTCGGCGGTGAAAAACTGTTTTTT | CASSVGGEKLFF
NA | TRBJ1-2 | TRBV5-6 | NA | TGTGCCAGCAGCTTCGGAACCCCGACAGGCCTAGCTAACTATGGCTACACCTTC | CASSFGTPTGLANYGYTF
TRBD1 | TRBJ2-7 | TRBV4-3 | NA | TGCGCCAGCAGCCCCCGGACAGGTGCGTACGAGCAGTACTTC | CASSPRTGAYEQYF
NA | TRBJ1-5 | TRBV6-2/TRBV6-3 | NA | TGTGCCAGCAGTTACTCGATACAAAGCAATCAGCCCCAGCATTTT | CASSYSIQSNQPQHF
TRBD2 | TRBJ2-7 | TRBV27 | NA | TGTGCCAGCAGTCCCCGACGGACTAGCGGGGGGTTAGACGAGCAGTACTTC | CASSPRRTSGGLDEQYF
TRBD1 | TRBJ2-3 | TRBV18 | NA | TGTGCCAGCTCACCCAGGACAGGGGGGAACACAGATACGCAGTATTTT | CASSPRTGGNTDTQYF
NA | TRBJ2-5 | TRBV11-3 | NA | TGTGCCAGCAGCTTAGGCCGGGGTCAAGAGACCCAGTACTTC | CASSLGRGQETQYF
TRBD2 | TRBJ2-1 | TRBV18 | NA | TGTGCCAGCTCAAACGGGGGGGACAACAATGAGCAGTTCTTC | CASSNGGDNNEQFF
NA | TRBJ2-1 | TRBV15 | once | TGTGCCACCAGCAGGGGGGGACTGGGAGACAATGAGCAGTTCTTC | CATSRGGLGDNEQFF
NA | TRBJ2-3 | TRBV5-1 | NA | TGCGCCAGCAGCTTGGCGGCGGATCCTAGCACAGATACGCAGTATTTT | CASSLAADPSTDTQYF
NA | TRBJ1-2 | TRBV7-9 | NA | TGTGCCAGCAGCACCCCGGGACATAAGGCTGGCTACACCTTC | CASSTPGHKAGYTF
TRBD1 | TRBJ1-1 | TRBV13 | NA | TGTGCCAGCGGGGACAGGGCTCCTGAAGCTTTCTTT | CASGDRAPEAFF
TRBD2 | TRBJ2-4 | TRBV6-6 | NA | TGTGCCAGCACCCGATCTGGAAGCGGGGGGGCCCCGTCCAAAAACATTCAGTACTTC | CASTRSGSGGAPSKNIQYF
NA | TRBJ1-3 | TRBV28 | NA | TGTGCCAGCAATTCAGGGAACACCATATATTTT | CASNSGNTIYF
NA | TRBJ2-7 | TRBV28 | NA | TGTGCCAGCAGCCCGGCGGCCGAGCAGTACTTC | CASSPAAEQYF